Listed below are T cell receptor beta chains from one sample, sequenced in a study of OX40 agonist ivuxolimab in advanced cancers. Method: immunoSEQ multiplex PCR; TCRdb's copy keeps in-frame clones and lacks some. The data show about 49,000 clones, 88% seen once. The sample was CD4+ or CD8+ T cells sorted from blood, taken in a trial of the OX40 agonist ivuxolimab. Receptors originate from an adult with an advanced solid tumor such as melanoma, head and neck, liver or kidney cancer. Each CDR3 is given with its conserved first and last residue. D genes are given only for firm matches. Some rows mark clone size as missing; the rest say once, few, many or name a class of expanded clone.

TRBV6-5	TRBJ2-1	.	.	TGTGCCAGCAGTGGTACAACAGGGTACAATGAGCAGTTCTTC	CASSGTTGYNEQFF
TRBV2	TRBJ1-2	.	TRBD1	TGTGCCAGCGAGGGACAGGGTAACTATGGCTACACCTTC	CASEGQGNYGYTF
TRBV10-3	TRBJ1-4	.	.	TGTGCCATCAGTGAGCAGAATGAAAAACTGTTTTTT	CAISEQNEKLFF
TRBV19	TRBJ2-2	.	.	TGTGCCAGTAGTATAGATCACGGAACCAGCGGGGAGCTGTTTTTT	CASSIDHGTSGELFF
TRBV6-5	TRBJ2-7	.	.	TGTGCCAGCAGTTATTTACTAGCCTACGAGCAGTACTTC	CASSYLLAYEQYF
TRBV6-5	TRBJ2-7	.	TRBD2	TGTGCCAGCAGTTACCCCGGGAGGCCTGGGGAGCAGTACTTC	CASSYPGRPGEQYF
TRBV5-1	TRBJ1-2	.	TRBD1	TGCGCCAGCAGAGCCGCCTACAGGGGAGGAAAGGGTGGCTACACCTTC	CASRAAYRGGKGGYTF
TRBV7-8	TRBJ2-1	few	TRBD2	TGTGCCAGCAGCTTAGAGGCGGGGGGTACCTACAATGAGCAGTTCTTC	CASSLEAGGTYNEQFF
TRBV18	TRBJ1-2	.	.	TGTGCCAGCTCACCACCCGGACAGCAGAACTATGGCTACACCTTC	CASSPPGQQNYGYTF
TRBV9	TRBJ2-1	.	.	TGTGCCAGCAGCGTAGGAGGTAGCGGTTACAATGAGCAGTTCTTC	CASSVGGSGYNEQFF
TRBV19	TRBJ1-2	.	.	TGTGCCAGTAGTGTACAGGGCCTTGGGAACTATGGCTACACCTTC	CASSVQGLGNYGYTF
TRBV2	TRBJ2-3	.	.	TGTGCCAGCAGTGAAGCGGGGGTAATGGGGGATACGCAGTATTTT	CASSEAGVMGDTQYF
TRBV9	TRBJ1-6	.	.	TGTGCCAGCGGGGGTACGGGTTGGAATTCACCCCTCCACTTT	CASGGTGWNSPLHF
TRBV11-2	TRBJ1-1	.	.	TGTGCCAGCAGCTTAGTACGGAAGGCGAACACTGAAGCTTTCTTT	CASSLVRKANTEAFF
TRBV9	TRBJ1-4	.	.	TGTGCCAGCACGGGTCCGGAGGAAGAAAAACTGTTTTTT	CASTGPEEEKLFF
TRBV6-9	TRBJ1-2	.	.	TGTGCCAGCGGGACGGACTATGGCTACACCTTC	CASGTDYGYTF
TRBV25-1	TRBJ2-2	.	.	TGTGCCAGCAGGGGTCCGGGAGCAGAGACCGGGGAGCTGTTTTTT	CASRGPGAETGELFF